This T cell receptor beta chain comes out of a study of CD8 T cells in ankylosing spondylitis. Study-level findings and limits: Apparently characteristic of ankylosing spondylitis blood was a TCR beta motif (eight highly homologous variants).

This CDR3 comprises 11 residues. From germline, CDR1 is ENHRY and CDR2 SYGVKD. Regarding this clonotype: Its antigen is not identified. A read error may be the cause here, since a much bigger clone is one base away.

TCRdb used MiXCR to reprocess the 5' RACE reads, holding one entry per CDR3 protein. The sample consists of some 840,000 distinct CDR3 sequences, around 11% of them appearing once. The chain links TRBV10-3 to TRBJ1-1; no clear D. Input material: blood, either unsorted or a sorted T cell fraction (not recorded which). The TCR comes from a male donor with ankylosing spondylitis. The CDR3 protein is CATIANTDAFF. In DNA, the CDR3 is TGTGCCACCATAGCGAACACTGACGCTTTCTTT.